These 7 T cell receptor beta chains originate from one sample sequenced in a study of blood T cell repertoires in COVID-19 (dated by TCRdb to the early 2020s). Library creation used the immunoSEQ multiplex PCR assay. The table was pulled from immuneACCESS by TCRdb, which kept in-frame rearrangements only. Such tables lose some clones; where checked, under half of the loss comes from unresolved V genes, and the rest has no known cause. The sample contains 180,000 or so clones, approximately 91% of them found a single time. The ten largest clones represent under 2% of the sample. Sequencing used peripheral blood. Receptors were obtained from a young man with active or convalescent COVID-19.

The rearrangement links TRBV11-2 to TRBJ2-7; 8 nucleotides match TRBD2. This CDR3 spans 17 amino acids. The V gene end was trimmed by 1 base and the J gene end by 2 bases; junction bases not matched to a gene: 10. The germline gives CDR1 SGHAT, CDR2 FQNNGV. The CDR3 is CASSLGWIAGLTYEQYF. DNA of the CDR3: TGTGCCAGCAGCTTAGGATGGATAGCGGGGCTAACCTACGAGCAGTACTTC.

This chain links TRBV19 with TRBJ1-4, with TRBD1 matching over 9 bases. Germline V gene sequence: CDR1 LNHDA, CDR2 SQIVND (reference sequence). The CDR3 has 17 residues. Losses at the gene ends were 5 bases for V and 0 bases for J; bases not matched to a gene: 7. The CDR3 is CASSPWTGATTNEKLFF. The CDR3 DNA follows: TGTGCCAGTAGTCCGTGGACAGGGGCTACAACTAATGAAAAACTGTTTTTT.

The genes are TRBV30 and TRBJ2-1; D is possibly TRBD2 (6 bases). Trimming pared 4 bases from V and 8 bases from J, leaving 15 bases between. Germline V gene data show CDR1 as GTSNPN and CDR2 as SVGIG (reference sequence). The CDR3 has 13 amino acids. The chain's CDR3 is CAWIRDSGDEQFF. In DNA, the CDR3 is TGTGCCTGGATAAGGGATAGCGGCGATGAGCAGTTCTTC.

CDR3 nucleotides: TGTGCCACCAGCAGAGCAAGGACTCTGGGGGCCAACGTCCTGACTTTC. It translates to CATSRARTLGANVLTF. This chain connects TRBV15 to TRBJ2-6, with D maybe TRBD2 (5 bases). The V gene lost 1 base and the J gene lost 4 bases, with 11 bases spanning the gap. Germline CDR1 LNHNV, CDR2 YYDKDF (reference sequence). The CDR3 has 16 amino acids.

The CDR3 DNA follows: TGTGCCAGCAGTGAAGCTGTACAGGACACTGAAGCTTTCTTT. It translates to CASSEAVQDTEAFF. This chain uses TRBV6-1 with TRBJ1-1, with D possibly TRBD1 on 5 matching bases. The V and J ends lost 0 bases and 3 bases respectively, with 8 bases between them. This CDR3 is built from 14 residues. CDR1 is MNHNS, CDR2 SASEGT, per germline.

This clone was recorded once. V and J are TRBV19 and TRBJ2-7; TRBD2 might be the D (5 bases). V shed 10 bases and J shed 2 bases, with 15 bases lying between them. Germline loops: CDR1 LNHDA, CDR2 SQIVND (reference sequence). This CDR3 comprises 13 residues. The CDR3 protein is CATSRDPPYEQYF. CDR3 DNA: TGTGCCACCTCACGGGATCCTCCCTACGAGCAGTACTTC. The variable domain in full, completed from reference TRBV19 and TRBJ2-7, reads DGGITQSPKYLFRKEGQNVTLSCEQNLNHDAMYWYRQDPGQGLRLIYYSQIVNDFQKGDIAEGYSVSREKKESFPLTVTSAQKNPTAFYLCATSRDPPYEQYFGPGTRLTVT.

The chain links TRBV4-1 to TRBJ1-2; D gene unclear. Germline CDR1 reads MGHRA; CDR2 reads YSYEKL. V gave up 3 bases and J gave up 2 bases, with 13 bases separating them. The CDR3 covers 15 residues. CDR3 sequence reads: CASSHGEATNYGYTF. The CDR3, as DNA: TGCGCCAGCAGCCATGGGGAGGCCACCAACTATGGCTACACCTTC.